A single sample gave rise to the 9 T cell receptor beta chains below, sequenced in a study of OX40 agonist ivuxolimab in advanced cancers. The method was immunoSEQ multiplex PCR; TCRdb's version includes in-frame clones alone and lacks a portion of them. The sample contains some 57,000 clones, around 90% of which appear only once. The material sequenced was CD4+ or CD8+ T cells sorted from blood, taken in a trial of the OX40 agonist ivuxolimab. The origin of the receptors is an adult with an advanced solid tumor such as melanoma, head and neck, liver or kidney cancer.

V usage is TRBV10-3 and J usage is TRBJ1-2; no clear D. With 2 bases removed from V and 3 bases from J, the gap between germline ends came to 4 bases. The CDR3 consists of 12 residues. Germline V gene data show CDR1 as ENHRY and CDR2 as SYGVKD. CDR3 coding DNA: TGTGCCATCAGTGAGACAGACTATGGCTACACCTTC. Amino acid sequence: CAISETDYGYTF.

The chain recombines TRBV19 with TRBJ1-5, with 8 positions matching TRBD1. Per the germline V gene, CDR1 is LNHDA and CDR2 is SQIVND (reference sequence). The CDR3 spans 14 residues. Unmatched junction bases numbered 9, after V lost 10 bases and J lost 4 bases. CDR3 in amino acids: CATTGGVRNQPQHF. CDR3 DNA sequence: TGTGCCACCACAGGGGGGGTGAGGAATCAGCCCCAGCATTTT.

CDR3 DNA: TGTGCCAGCAGCTTTAATCGGATTAAGAGCATTCAGTACTTC. It encodes CASSFNRIKSIQYF. The chain uses TRBV11-2 and TRBJ2-4; D uncertain. Germline V gene lookup returns CDR1 SGHAT and CDR2 FQNNGV. The CDR3 has 14 amino acids. V was trimmed by 3 bases and J by 9 bases, leaving 15 bases between them.

This clone was counted once. V and J are TRBV25-1 and TRBJ2-1, with TRBD2 matching 10 bases. This CDR3 is built from 18 residues. The germline V gene has CDR1 MGHDK and CDR2 SYGVNS. V gave up 2 bases and J gave up 5 bases; unmatched junction bases: 12. CDR3 region: CASSEGTSGTSEDNEQFF. The CDR3 DNA reads as TGTGCCAGCAGTGAAGGTACTAGCGGGACTTCTGAGGACAATGAGCAGTTCTTC.

This clone was seen just once. The V gene is TRBV5-1, the J gene TRBJ2-7, with a weak D call TRBD1 (5 bases). The CDR3 has 12 amino acids. Looked up from germline, CDR1 is SGHRS and CDR2 is YFSETQ. Trimming removed 4 bases from V and 3 bases from J, with 8 bases in between. As DNA, the CDR3 is TGCGCCAGCAGCGGGCAGGGCTACGAGCAGTACTTC. This translates into CASSGQGYEQYF.

This rearrangement joins TRBV5-1 to TRBJ1-1; D is ambiguous. V was trimmed by 3 bases and J by 1 base, leaving 4 bases between them. The length of the CDR3 is 12 residues. CDR1 and CDR2 from the germline V gene are SGHRS and YFSETQ. The CDR3 sequence: CASSSPNTEAFF. CDR3 DNA: TGCGCCAGCAGCTCCCCGAACACTGAAGCTTTCTTT.

The CDR3 DNA follows: TGTGCCAGCAGTGAAGGAGTTGGGGGCACTGAAGCTTTCTTT. It specifies CASSEGVGGTEAFF. The chain couples TRBV2 to TRBJ1-1, with D possibly matching TRBD1 (5 bases). The CDR3 contains 14 residues. CDR1 and CDR2 (germline): SNHLY, FYNNEI. V shed 1 base and J shed 4 bases, with 10 bases lying between them.

Concerning this clone itself: Other DNA sequences in this specimen translate into the identical CDR3. V and J are TRBV30 and TRBJ2-5; no definite D call. Trimming took 4 bases from V and 0 from J, leaving 9 bases between them. There are 13 residues in the CDR3. CDR1 is GTSNPN and CDR2 is SVGIG in the germline V gene (reference sequence). CDR3 nucleotides: TGTGCCTGGAACCGAGGATACCAAGAGACCCAGTACTTC. This encodes CAWNRGYQETQYF.

CDR3 DNA: TGTGCCAGCTCATATAATGGCGGGAACTATGGCTACACCTTC. The encoded protein is CASSYNGGNYGYTF. V is TRBV18 and J is TRBJ1-2; unclear D gene. Per the germline V gene, CDR1 is KGHSH and CDR2 is LQKENI. The V end lost 5 bases, the J end lost 2 bases, and 12 bases lay between the germline ends. This CDR3 contains 14 residues.